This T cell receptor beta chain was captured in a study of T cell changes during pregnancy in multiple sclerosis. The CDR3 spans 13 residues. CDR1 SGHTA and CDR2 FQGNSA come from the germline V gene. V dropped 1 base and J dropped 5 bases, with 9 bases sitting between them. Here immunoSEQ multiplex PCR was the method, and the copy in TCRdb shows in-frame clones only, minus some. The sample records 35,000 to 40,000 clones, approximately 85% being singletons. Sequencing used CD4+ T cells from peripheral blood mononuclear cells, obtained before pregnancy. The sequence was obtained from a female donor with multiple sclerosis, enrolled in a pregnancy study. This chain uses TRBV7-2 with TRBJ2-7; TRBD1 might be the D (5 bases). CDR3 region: CASSLVPGNEQYF. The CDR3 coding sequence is TGTGCCAGCAGCTTAGTCCCAGGGAACGAGCAGTACTTC.